The rows below give T cell receptor beta chains drawn from one sample of a study of T cell responses to AZD1222 COVID-19 vaccine. Here immunoSEQ multiplex PCR was the method, and the copy in TCRdb shows in-frame clones only, minus some. In the table there are about 78,000 clones, approximately 91% of which are singletons. The input for sequencing was peripheral blood, taken on day 0 of MenACWY control vaccination. The receptors were gathered from an adult in good health. The CDR3 runs from the conserved cysteine through the conserved F or W. Clone sizes are given selectively: once, few, many, or a class where the clone is expanded.

clone_size	v_call	cdr3_aa
-	TRBV7-3	CASSPLVQGLNTEAFF
-	TRBV5-6	CASSPLSETQYF
-	TRBV5-6	CASSFGRAGDTQYF
-	TRBV7-9	CASSLEARFYGYTF
-	TRBV5-5	CASSLSGVTDTQYF
few	TRBV5-6	CASSLASYRNTEAFF
-	TRBV9	CASSDRGSLNGNTIYF
-	TRBV19	CASSVSRGYGYTF
-	TRBV3-1/TRBV3-2	CASSQVAGAEAFF
once	TRBV11-2	CASRSLLWGANVLTF
-	TRBV10-3	CAISATGGAYEQYF
-	TRBV28	CASRRSTEAFF
-	TRBV7-2	CASSSGPPEPQHF
-	TRBV30	CAWSHSGSSQPQHF
-	TRBV5-4	CASRGEGEQYF
medium-sized	TRBV5-1	CASSFASLNTGELFF
-	TRBV5-6	CASSLYQGAAFF
-	TRBV7-6	CASSLSPRGSYNSPLHF
few	TRBV9	CASSVGGPGQPQHF
-	TRBV11-2	CASSLFGTEAFF
-	TRBV2	CASNPMRDEAFF
-	TRBV15	CATSLRDPGNTIYF
-	TRBV9	CASSVLTGGGTDTQYF